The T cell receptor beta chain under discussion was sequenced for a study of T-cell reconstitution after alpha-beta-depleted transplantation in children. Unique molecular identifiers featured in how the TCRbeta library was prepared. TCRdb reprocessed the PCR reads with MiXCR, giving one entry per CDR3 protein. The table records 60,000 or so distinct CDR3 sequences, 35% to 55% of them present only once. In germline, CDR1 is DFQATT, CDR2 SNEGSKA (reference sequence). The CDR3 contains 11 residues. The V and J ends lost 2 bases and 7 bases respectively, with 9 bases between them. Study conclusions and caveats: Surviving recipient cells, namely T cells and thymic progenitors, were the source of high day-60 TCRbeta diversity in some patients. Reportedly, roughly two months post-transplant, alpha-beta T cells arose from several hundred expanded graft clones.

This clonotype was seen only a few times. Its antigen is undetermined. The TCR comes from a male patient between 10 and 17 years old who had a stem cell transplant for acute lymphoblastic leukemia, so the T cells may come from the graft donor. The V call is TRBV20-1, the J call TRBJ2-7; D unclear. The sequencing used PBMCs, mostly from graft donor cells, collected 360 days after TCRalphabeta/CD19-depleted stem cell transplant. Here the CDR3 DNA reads TGCAGTGCTAGAAAGGGTTGGGAGCAGTACTTC. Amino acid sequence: CSARKGWEQYF.